The clone carrying this T cell receptor (beta chain) was picked up many times. Its antigen is unidentified. This record belongs to a study of response to subunit inactivated influenza vaccine. V was clipped by 0 bases and J by 5 bases, with 14 bases between them. The CDR3 spans 15 residues. CDR1 and CDR2 from the germline V gene are LGHNA and YSLEER. Study outcomes and limitations: Few additional T cells are recruited per seasonal influenza vaccination, authors suggested.

From the RT-PCR reads, TCRdb called clonotypes with MiXCR, one entry per CDR3 protein. Found here are about 500,000 distinct CDR3 sequences, approximately 15% of them singletons; the top ten hold about 3%. The chain has TRBV4-3 and TRBJ2-7; unclear D gene. This receptor was taken from a man between 50 and 69 years old who received an inactivated influenza vaccine. Sequencing was performed on CD4+ T cells sorted from PBMCs, taken roughly 24 months after vaccination. The CDR3 bases are TGCGCCAGCAGCCAAGATTCTACGACCTTTAACGAGCAGTACTTC. This encodes CASSQDSTTFNEQYF.